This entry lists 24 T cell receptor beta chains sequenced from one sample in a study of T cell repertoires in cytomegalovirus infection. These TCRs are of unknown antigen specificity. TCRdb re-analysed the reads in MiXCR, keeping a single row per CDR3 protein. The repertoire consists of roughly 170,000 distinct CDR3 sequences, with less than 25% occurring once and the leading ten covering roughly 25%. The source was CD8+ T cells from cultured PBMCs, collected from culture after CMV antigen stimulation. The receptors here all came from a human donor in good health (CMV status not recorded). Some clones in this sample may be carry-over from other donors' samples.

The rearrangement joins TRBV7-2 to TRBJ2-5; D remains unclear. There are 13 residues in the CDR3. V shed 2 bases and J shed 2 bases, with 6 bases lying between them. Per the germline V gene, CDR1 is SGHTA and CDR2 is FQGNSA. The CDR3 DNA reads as TGTGCCAGCAGCTTAAGGGTTCAAGAGACCCAGTACTTC. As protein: CASSLRVQETQYF.

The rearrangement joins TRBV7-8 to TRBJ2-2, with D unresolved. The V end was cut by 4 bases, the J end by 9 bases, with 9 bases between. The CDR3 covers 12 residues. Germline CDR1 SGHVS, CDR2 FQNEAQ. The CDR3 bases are TGTGCCAGCAGCTGGGCCCCCCGGGAGCTGTTTTTT. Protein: CASSWAPRELFF.

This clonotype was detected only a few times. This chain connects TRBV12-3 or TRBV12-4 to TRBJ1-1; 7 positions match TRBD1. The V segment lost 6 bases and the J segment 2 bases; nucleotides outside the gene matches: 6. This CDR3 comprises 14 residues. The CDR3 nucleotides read TGTGCCAGCAGGATGACAGGGCCCAACACTGAAGCTTTCTTT. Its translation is CASRMTGPNTEAFF.

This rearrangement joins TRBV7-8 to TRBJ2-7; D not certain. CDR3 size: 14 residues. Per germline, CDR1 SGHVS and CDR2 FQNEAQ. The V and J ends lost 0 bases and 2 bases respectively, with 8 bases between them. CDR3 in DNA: TGTGCCAGCAGCTTAGCGAACGGACCCTACGAGCAGTACTTC. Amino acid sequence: CASSLANGPYEQYF.

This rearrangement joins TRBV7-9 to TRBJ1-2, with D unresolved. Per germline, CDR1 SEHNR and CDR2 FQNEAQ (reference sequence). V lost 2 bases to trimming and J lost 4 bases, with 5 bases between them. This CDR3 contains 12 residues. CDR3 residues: CASSLKPYGYTF. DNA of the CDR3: TGTGCCAGCAGCTTAAAGCCCTATGGCTACACCTTC.

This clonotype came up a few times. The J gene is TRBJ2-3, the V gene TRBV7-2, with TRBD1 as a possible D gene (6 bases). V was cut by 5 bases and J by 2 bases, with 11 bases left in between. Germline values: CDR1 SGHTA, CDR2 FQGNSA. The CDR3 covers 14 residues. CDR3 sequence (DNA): TGTGCCAGCAGCACCGGACAGTACACAGATACGCAGTATTTT. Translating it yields CASSTGQYTDTQYF.

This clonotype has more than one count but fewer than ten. The CDR3 region is CASTDSPSGPEAFF. Here the CDR3 DNA reads TGTGCCAGCACCGACAGCCCCTCTGGGCCTGAAGCTTTCTTT. The chain joins TRBV7-2 to TRBJ1-1; D is perhaps TRBD1 (5 bases). This CDR3 comprises 14 residues. CDR1 and CDR2 (germline): SGHTA, FQGNSA. The V gene lost 7 bases and the J gene lost 6 bases, with 18 bases spanning the gap.

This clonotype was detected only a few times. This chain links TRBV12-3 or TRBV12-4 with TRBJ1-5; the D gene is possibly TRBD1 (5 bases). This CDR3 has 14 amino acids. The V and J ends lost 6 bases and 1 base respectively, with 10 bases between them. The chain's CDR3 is CASSSRQSNQPQHF. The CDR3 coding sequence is TGTGCCAGCAGCTCTCGACAGAGCAATCAGCCCCAGCATTTT.

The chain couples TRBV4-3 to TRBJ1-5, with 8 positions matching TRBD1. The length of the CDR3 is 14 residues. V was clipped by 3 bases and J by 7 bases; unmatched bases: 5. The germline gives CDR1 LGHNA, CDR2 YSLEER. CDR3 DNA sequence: TGCGCCAGCAGCCAGAGGACAGGGATGCAGCCCCAGCATTTT. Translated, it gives CASSQRTGMQPQHF.

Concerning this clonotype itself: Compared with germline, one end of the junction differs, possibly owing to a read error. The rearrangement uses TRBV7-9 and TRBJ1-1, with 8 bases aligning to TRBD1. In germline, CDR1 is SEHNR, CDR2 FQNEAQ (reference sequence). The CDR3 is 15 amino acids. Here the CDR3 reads CASSLGQGLDTEAFF. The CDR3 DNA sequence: TGTGCCAGCAGTTTAGGACAGGGATTGGACACTGAAGCTTTCTTT.

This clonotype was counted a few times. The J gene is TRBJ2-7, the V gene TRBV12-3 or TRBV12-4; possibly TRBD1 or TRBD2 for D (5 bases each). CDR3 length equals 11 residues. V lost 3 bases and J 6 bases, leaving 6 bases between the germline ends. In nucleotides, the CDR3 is TGTGCCAGCAGTTTGGGGGTCGAGCAGTACTTC. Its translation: CASSLGVEQYF.

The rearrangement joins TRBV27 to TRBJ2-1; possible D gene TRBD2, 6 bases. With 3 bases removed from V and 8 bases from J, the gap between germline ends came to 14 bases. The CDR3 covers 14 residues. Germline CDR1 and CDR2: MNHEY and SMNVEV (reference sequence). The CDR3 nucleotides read TGTGCCAGCAGTTTGGGGGGTCAGGGTGATGAGCAGTTCTTC. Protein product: CASSLGGQGDEQFF.

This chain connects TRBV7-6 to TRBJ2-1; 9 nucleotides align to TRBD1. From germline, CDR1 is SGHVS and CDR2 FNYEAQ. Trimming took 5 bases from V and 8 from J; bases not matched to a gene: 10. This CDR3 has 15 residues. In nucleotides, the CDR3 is TGTGCCAGCAGCCTTGGACAGGGGTGGCTGGATGAGCAGTTCTTC. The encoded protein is CASSLGQGWLDEQFF.

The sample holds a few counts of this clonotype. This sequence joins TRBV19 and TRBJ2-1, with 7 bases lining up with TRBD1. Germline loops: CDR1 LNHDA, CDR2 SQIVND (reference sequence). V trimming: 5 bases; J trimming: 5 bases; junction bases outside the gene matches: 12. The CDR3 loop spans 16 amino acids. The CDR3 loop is CASSPSRQGENNEQFF. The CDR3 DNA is TGTGCCAGTAGTCCTTCCCGGCAGGGGGAGAACAATGAGCAGTTCTTC.

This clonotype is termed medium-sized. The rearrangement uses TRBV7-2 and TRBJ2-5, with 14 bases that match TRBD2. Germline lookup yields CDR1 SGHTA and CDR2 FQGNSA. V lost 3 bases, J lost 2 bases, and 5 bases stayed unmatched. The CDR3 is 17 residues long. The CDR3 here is CASSFLRLAGGQETQYF. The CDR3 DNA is TGTGCCAGCAGCTTTCTTCGACTAGCGGGGGGGCAAGAGACCCAGTACTTC.

The CDR3 region has the DNA TGTGCCAGCAGTAAAGACAGGGGTCTACGCAATCAGCCCCAGCATTTT. This encodes CASSKDRGLRNQPQHF. This chain uses TRBV27 with TRBJ1-5; 8 bases fit TRBD1. V shed 5 bases, J shed 2 bases, and the junction held 8 bases outside the gene matches. CDR1 is MNHEY, CDR2 SMNVEV, per germline (reference sequence). This CDR3 spans 16 amino acids.

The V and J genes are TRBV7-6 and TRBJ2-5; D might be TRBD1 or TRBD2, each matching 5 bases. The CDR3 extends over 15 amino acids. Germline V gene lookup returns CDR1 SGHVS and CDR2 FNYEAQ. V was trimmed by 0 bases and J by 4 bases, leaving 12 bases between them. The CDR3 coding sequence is TGTGCCAGCAGCTTAGCGCTGGGGACGGGAGAGACCCAGTACTTC. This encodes CASSLALGTGETQYF.

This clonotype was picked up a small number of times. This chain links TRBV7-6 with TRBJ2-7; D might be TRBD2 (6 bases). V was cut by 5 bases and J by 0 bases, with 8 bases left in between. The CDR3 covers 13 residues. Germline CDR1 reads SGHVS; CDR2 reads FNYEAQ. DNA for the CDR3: TGTGCCAGCAGCACGGGACTCTCCTACGAGCAGTACTTC. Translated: CASSTGLSYEQYF.

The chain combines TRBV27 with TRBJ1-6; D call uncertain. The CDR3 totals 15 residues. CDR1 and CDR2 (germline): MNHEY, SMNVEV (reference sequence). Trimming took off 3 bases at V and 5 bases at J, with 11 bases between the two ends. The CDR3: CASSFGGGHNSPLHF. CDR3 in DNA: TGTGCCAGCAGTTTTGGCGGCGGCCATAATTCACCCCTCCACTTT.

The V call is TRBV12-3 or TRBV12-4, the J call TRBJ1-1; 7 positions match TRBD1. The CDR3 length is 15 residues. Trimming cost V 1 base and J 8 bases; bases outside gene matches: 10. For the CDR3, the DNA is TGTGCCAGCAGTTTAGGGGACGCAGGGGGGATAGAAGCTTTCTTT. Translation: CASSLGDAGGIEAFF.

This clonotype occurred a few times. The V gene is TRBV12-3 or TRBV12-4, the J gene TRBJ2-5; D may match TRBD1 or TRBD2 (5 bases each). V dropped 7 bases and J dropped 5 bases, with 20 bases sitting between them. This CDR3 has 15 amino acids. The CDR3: CASTPSGARVETQYF. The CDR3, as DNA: TGTGCCAGCACCCCCTCCGGGGCGAGAGTTGAGACCCAGTACTTC.

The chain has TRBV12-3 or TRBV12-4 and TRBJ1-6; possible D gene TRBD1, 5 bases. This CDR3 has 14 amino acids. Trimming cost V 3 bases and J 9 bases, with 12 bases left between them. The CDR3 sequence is CASSFGQGGSPLHF. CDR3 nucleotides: TGTGCCAGCAGTTTTGGGCAGGGTGGTTCACCCCTCCACTTT.

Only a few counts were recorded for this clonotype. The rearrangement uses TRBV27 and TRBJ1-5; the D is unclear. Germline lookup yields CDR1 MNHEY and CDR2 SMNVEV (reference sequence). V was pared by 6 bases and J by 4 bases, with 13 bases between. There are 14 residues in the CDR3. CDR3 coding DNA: TGTGCCAGCAGAAAAACAGTGGCGAATCAGCCCCAGCATTTT. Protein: CASRKTVANQPQHF.

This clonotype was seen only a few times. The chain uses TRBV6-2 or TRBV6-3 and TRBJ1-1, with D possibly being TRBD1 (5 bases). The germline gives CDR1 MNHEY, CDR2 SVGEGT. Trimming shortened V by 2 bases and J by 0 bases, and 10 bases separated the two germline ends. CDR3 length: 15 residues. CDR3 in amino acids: CASSYGVGVNTEAFF. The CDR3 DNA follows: TGTGCCAGCAGTTACGGCGTAGGGGTGAACACTGAAGCTTTCTTT.